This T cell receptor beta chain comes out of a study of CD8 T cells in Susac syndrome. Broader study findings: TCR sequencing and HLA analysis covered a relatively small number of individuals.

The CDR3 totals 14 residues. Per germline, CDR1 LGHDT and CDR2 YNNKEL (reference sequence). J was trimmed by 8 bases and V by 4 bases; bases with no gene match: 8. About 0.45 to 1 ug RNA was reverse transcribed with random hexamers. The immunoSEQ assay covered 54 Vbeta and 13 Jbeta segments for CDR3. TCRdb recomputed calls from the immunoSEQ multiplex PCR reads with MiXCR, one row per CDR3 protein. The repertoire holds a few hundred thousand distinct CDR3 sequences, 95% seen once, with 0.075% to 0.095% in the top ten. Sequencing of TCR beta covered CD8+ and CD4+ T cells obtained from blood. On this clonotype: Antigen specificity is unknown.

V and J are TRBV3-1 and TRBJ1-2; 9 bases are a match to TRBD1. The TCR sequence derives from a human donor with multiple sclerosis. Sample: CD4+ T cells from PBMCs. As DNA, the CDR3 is TGTGCCAGCAGCCGGACAGGGGACGGAAACGGCTACACCTTC. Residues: CASSRTGDGNGYTF.